The clone carrying this TCR beta chain has only one observation. CDR3 size: 19 residues. V was pared by 4 bases and J by 2 bases, with 17 bases of the junction left unmatched. Looked up from germline, CDR1 is LGHNA and CDR2 is YNFKEQ. This entry comes from a study of blood T cell repertoires in COVID-19. The authors' processing: Estimation of nucleated cell counts relied on the amplification of reference gene primers. TCRdb's table, derived via immunoSEQ multiplex PCR, lists solely in-frame clones and lacks some. The V and J calls and clone size are taken from that table; D and trimming were inferred from the DNA. The table lists some 48,000 clones, around 90% of them singletons.

The sequence was collected from an elderly woman in a cohort sampled during active or convalescent COVID-19. The rearrangement uses TRBV4-2 and TRBJ2-1; 7 bases align to TRBD1. The sample was peripheral blood. CDR3 sequence reads: CASSRFGTVTISTYNEQFF. CDR3 sequence (DNA): TGTGCCAGCAGCCGCTTTGGGACAGTGACTATTTCCACCTACAATGAGCAGTTCTTC.